These T cell receptor beta chains were read from a single sample in a study of read filtering for tumor transcriptome and immune sequencing. Via MiXCR, TCRdb re-called the reads, giving one row per CDR3 protein. Among 100,000 to 150,000 distinct CDR3 sequences, about 13% were seen once, and the ten largest hold approximately 8%. The specimen was a population of CD138-negative cells sorted from bone marrow. The receptors stem from a donor at least 40 years old with multiple myeloma. The CDR3 runs from the conserved cysteine through the conserved F or W. A D gene is named only where the DNA matches it firmly. Clone size is given for some rows only: seen once, a few or many times, or a class if the clone is expanded.

d_gene: TRBD1
j_gene: TRBJ2-7
v_gene: TRBV3-1
abundance: many
CDR3nt: TGTGCCAGCAGCCCCGGGACAGGGGCCCACTACGAGCAGTACTTC
CDR3aa: CASSPGTGAHYEQYF

d_gene: TRBD1
j_gene: TRBJ2-5
v_gene: TRBV5-1
abundance: few
CDR3nt: TGCGCCAGCAGCTCAACAGGGGGCATCCAAGAGACCCAGTACTTC
CDR3aa: CASSSTGGIQETQYF

d_gene: .
j_gene: TRBJ1-1
v_gene: TRBV5-1
abundance: many
CDR3nt: TGCGCCAGCAGCTTGAGTGGGGCGGTCACTGAAGCTTTCTTT
CDR3aa: CASSLSGAVTEAFF

d_gene: TRBD2
j_gene: TRBJ2-1
v_gene: TRBV24-1
abundance: medium-sized
CDR3nt: TGTGCCACCAGTGATCCGCGAGTAGGCGGGAGGGAGTACTACAATGAGCAGTTCTTC
CDR3aa: CATSDPRVGGREYYNEQFF

d_gene: .
j_gene: TRBJ1-1
v_gene: TRBV6-5
abundance: many
CDR3nt: TGTGCCAGCAGCCCCCCCCGGGCAGGGATGAACACTGAAGCTTTCTTT
CDR3aa: CASSPPRAGMNTEAFF

d_gene: TRBD2
j_gene: TRBJ2-7
v_gene: TRBV30
abundance: many
CDR3nt: TGTGCCTGGAGTGTAAGTGCGGGAGCCTACGAGCAGTACTTC
CDR3aa: CAWSVSAGAYEQYF

d_gene: .
j_gene: TRBJ1-1
v_gene: TRBV5-1
abundance: .
CDR3nt: TGCGCCAGCAGCTTCGGGGGAACTGGAGCTTTCTTT
CDR3aa: CASSFGGTGAFF

d_gene: TRBD2
j_gene: TRBJ2-1
v_gene: TRBV20-1
abundance: many
CDR3nt: TGCAGCGCTCAAAGCGGGGGCTCCTACAATGAGCAGTTCTTC
CDR3aa: CSAQSGGSYNEQFF

d_gene: .
j_gene: TRBJ1-1
v_gene: TRBV7-9
abundance: many
CDR3nt: TGTGCCAGCAGCTTAGTCCCGAACACTGAAGCTTTCTTT
CDR3aa: CASSLVPNTEAFF

d_gene: .
j_gene: TRBJ2-7
v_gene: TRBV20-1
abundance: many
CDR3nt: TGCAGTGCTAGGAGAGGGACTGGGGGATACGAGCAGTACTTC
CDR3aa: CSARRGTGGYEQYF

d_gene: TRBD2
j_gene: TRBJ2-5
v_gene: TRBV7-2
abundance: many
CDR3nt: TGTGCCAGCAGCAAACTAGCGGTCCAAGAGACCCAGTACTTC
CDR3aa: CASSKLAVQETQYF

d_gene: .
j_gene: TRBJ2-5
v_gene: TRBV10-3
abundance: many
CDR3nt: TGTGCCATCAGTGGCTCAGAAGAGACCCAGTACTTC
CDR3aa: CAISGSEETQYF

d_gene: .
j_gene: TRBJ2-7
v_gene: TRBV7-2
abundance: many
CDR3nt: TGTGCCAGCAGCCCGGGCCTTATTAACTCCTACGAGCAGTACTTC
CDR3aa: CASSPGLINSYEQYF

d_gene: TRBD1
j_gene: TRBJ1-5
v_gene: TRBV19
abundance: many
CDR3nt: TGTGCCAGTAGCATGGGACAGGGAGGTTTCGGTCAGCCCCAGCATTTT
CDR3aa: CASSMGQGGFGQPQHF

d_gene: TRBD2
j_gene: TRBJ2-1
v_gene: TRBV7-6
abundance: many
CDR3nt: TGTGCCAGCAGCTTAGAACTAGCGGGACGGAATGAGCAGTTCTTC
CDR3aa: CASSLELAGRNEQFF

d_gene: TRBD2
j_gene: TRBJ2-7
v_gene: TRBV5-4
abundance: many
CDR3nt: TGCGCCAGCAGTGATCCCGGGACTAGCAGTTACGAGCAGTACTTC
CDR3aa: CASSDPGTSSYEQYF

d_gene: TRBD2
j_gene: TRBJ2-5
v_gene: TRBV29-1
abundance: many
CDR3nt: TGCAGCGTGGTTGCGGGAGGAGAGACCCAGTACTTC
CDR3aa: CSVVAGGETQYF

d_gene: .
j_gene: TRBJ1-5
v_gene: TRBV19
abundance: .
CDR3nt: TGTGCCAGTAGTTCCTTACGGGGTTACAATCAGCCCCAGCATTTT
CDR3aa: CASSSLRGYNQPQHF

d_gene: .
j_gene: TRBJ1-1
v_gene: TRBV7-2
abundance: few
CDR3nt: TGTGCCAGCAGCTGGGCAAGAGATGAAGCTTTCTTT
CDR3aa: CASSWARDEAFF

d_gene: .
j_gene: TRBJ2-7
v_gene: TRBV28
abundance: many
CDR3nt: TGTGCCAGCGCCGCTCCGGGACACGGCTCCTACGAGCAGTACTTC
CDR3aa: CASAAPGHGSYEQYF

d_gene: .
j_gene: TRBJ2-7
v_gene: TRBV6-5
abundance: many
CDR3nt: TGTGCCAGCAGCCGAACGCCCTACGAGCAGTACTTC
CDR3aa: CASSRTPYEQYF

d_gene: .
j_gene: TRBJ2-1
v_gene: TRBV4-3
abundance: many
CDR3nt: TGCGCCAGCAGCCAATTTGGCGACAATGAGCAGTTCTTC
CDR3aa: CASSQFGDNEQFF

d_gene: .
j_gene: TRBJ2-5
v_gene: TRBV24-1
abundance: many
CDR3nt: TGTGCCACCAGTTCTCAGTTGCAGGGAGAGACCCAGTACTTC
CDR3aa: CATSSQLQGETQYF

d_gene: .
j_gene: TRBJ1-1
v_gene: TRBV6-2/TRBV6-3
abundance: many
CDR3nt: TGTGCCAGCAGTTACCGGCGTTTGGGTCAGGGGAACACTGAAGCTTTCTTT
CDR3aa: CASSYRRLGQGNTEAFF

d_gene: .
j_gene: TRBJ1-1
v_gene: TRBV20-1
abundance: many
CDR3nt: TGCAGTGCTAGAGATCGGACATACACTAAAGCTTTCTTT
CDR3aa: CSARDRTYTKAFF

d_gene: TRBD2
j_gene: TRBJ2-2
v_gene: TRBV3-1
abundance: many
CDR3nt: TGTGCCAGCAGCCAAATGAGGGGACTAGCGGGACAGAACACCGGGGAGCTGTTTTTT
CDR3aa: CASSQMRGLAGQNTGELFF

d_gene: TRBD2
j_gene: TRBJ2-1
v_gene: TRBV20-1
abundance: many
CDR3nt: TGCAGTGCTGAATTAGCGGGAGCTGAGCAGTTCTTC
CDR3aa: CSAELAGAEQFF

d_gene: .
j_gene: TRBJ2-3
v_gene: TRBV5-1
abundance: many
CDR3nt: TGCGCCAGCAGCTTAACAGAGAGCACAGATACGCAGTATTTT
CDR3aa: CASSLTESTDTQYF

d_gene: .
j_gene: TRBJ2-2
v_gene: TRBV4-2
abundance: many
CDR3nt: TGTGCCAGCAGCCAAGATGGGGACTTAGCAGGCCCCGGGGAGCTGTTTTTT
CDR3aa: CASSQDGDLAGPGELFF

d_gene: TRBD1
j_gene: TRBJ1-6
v_gene: TRBV6-6
abundance: many
CDR3nt: TGTGCCAGCAAACCCCAGGGGGCTTATAATTCACCCCTCCACTTT
CDR3aa: CASKPQGAYNSPLHF

d_gene: .
j_gene: TRBJ1-1
v_gene: TRBV19
abundance: many
CDR3nt: TGTGCCAGTAGTATAGATCAATGGGCATGGGACCAAGCTTTCTTT
CDR3aa: CASSIDQWAWDQAFF

d_gene: .
j_gene: TRBJ1-1
v_gene: TRBV4-1
abundance: many
CDR3nt: TGCGCCAGCAGCCAAGTTGGACAGCCTGAAGCTTTCTTT
CDR3aa: CASSQVGQPEAFF

d_gene: .
j_gene: TRBJ2-2
v_gene: TRBV11-1
abundance: few
CDR3nt: TGTGCCAGCAGCTCGGGGAGGATGGCGAACACCGGGGAGCTGTTTTTT
CDR3aa: CASSSGRMANTGELFF

d_gene: .
j_gene: TRBJ1-2
v_gene: TRBV4-1
abundance: many
CDR3nt: TGCGCCAGCAGCCAGGTCGACATGGGGTTTACCGGTAACTATGGCTACACCTTC
CDR3aa: CASSQVDMGFTGNYGYTF

d_gene: .
j_gene: TRBJ2-1
v_gene: TRBV24-1
abundance: many
CDR3nt: TGTGCCACCAGTGTAGCTGGGAAACATGAGCAGTTCTTC
CDR3aa: CATSVAGKHEQFF

d_gene: TRBD1
j_gene: TRBJ2-7
v_gene: TRBV14
abundance: few
CDR3nt: TGTGCCAGCAGCCAATCAGGGGGAGTTGGGCGCGAGCAGTACTTC
CDR3aa: CASSQSGGVGREQYF

d_gene: .
j_gene: TRBJ2-1
v_gene: TRBV6-5
abundance: many
CDR3nt: TGTGCCAGCAGTTACTCGAGCAATCAGGATTTCCCGGGAGTTTGGAACAATGAGCAGTTCTTC
CDR3aa: CASSYSSNQDFPGVWNNEQFF

d_gene: TRBD1
j_gene: TRBJ1-1
v_gene: TRBV11-2
abundance: .
CDR3nt: TGCGCCAGCAGCCCCGACAGGGTGAACACTGATGCTTTCTTT
CDR3aa: CASSPDRVNTDAFF

d_gene: .
j_gene: TRBJ2-7
v_gene: TRBV7-9
abundance: .
CDR3nt: TGTGCCAGCAGCCCAGGAGACTGGCCGTCCTACGAGCAGTACTTC
CDR3aa: CASSPGDWPSYEQYF

d_gene: .
j_gene: TRBJ2-1
v_gene: TRBV7-2
abundance: many
CDR3nt: TGTGCCAGCAGCTTAGATCGGGCCGATGAGCAGTTCTTC
CDR3aa: CASSLDRADEQFF

d_gene: TRBD1
j_gene: TRBJ2-1
v_gene: TRBV2
abundance: many
CDR3nt: TGTGCCAGCAGGGCGGGACAGGGGTACAATGAGCAGTTCTTC
CDR3aa: CASRAGQGYNEQFF

d_gene: .
j_gene: TRBJ1-6
v_gene: TRBV5-5
abundance: many
CDR3nt: TGTGCCAGCAGCCTAGGGACGGCGGAAAATTCACCCCTCCACTTT
CDR3aa: CASSLGTAENSPLHF

d_gene: .
j_gene: TRBJ1-5
v_gene: TRBV10-3
abundance: .
CDR3nt: TGTGCCATCAGTGAGGTGGGAGAGGGTCAGCCCCAGCATTTT
CDR3aa: CAISEVGEGQPQHF

d_gene: TRBD1
j_gene: TRBJ2-1
v_gene: TRBV7-9
abundance: few
CDR3nt: TGTGCCAGCAGCTCGGACAGGGGGTTGAATGAGCAGTTCTTC
CDR3aa: CASSSDRGLNEQFF

d_gene: .
j_gene: TRBJ2-7
v_gene: TRBV19
abundance: many
CDR3nt: TGTGCCAGCAGTCGGGGCTACGAGCAGTACTTC
CDR3aa: CASSRGYEQYF

d_gene: TRBD2
j_gene: TRBJ2-1
v_gene: TRBV9
abundance: many
CDR3nt: TGTGCCAGCAGCGTAAGAACTAGCGGGAGCAATGAGCAGTTCTTC
CDR3aa: CASSVRTSGSNEQFF

d_gene: .
j_gene: TRBJ1-5
v_gene: TRBV6-2/TRBV6-3
abundance: many
CDR3nt: TGTGCCAGCAGTTCCGGATCGGGGAGTAGCAATCAGCCCCAGCATTTT
CDR3aa: CASSSGSGSSNQPQHF

d_gene: TRBD2
j_gene: TRBJ2-2
v_gene: TRBV3-1
abundance: .
CDR3nt: TGCGCCAGCAGCTCACTCTCTAGCGGGAGGTGCACCGGGGAGCTGTTTTTT
CDR3aa: CASSSLSSGRCTGELFF

d_gene: .
j_gene: TRBJ1-2
v_gene: TRBV12-3/TRBV12-4
abundance: many
CDR3nt: TGTGCCAGCACCCCCCGATCGGACACAGGGCGACATGGCTACACCTTC
CDR3aa: CASTPRSDTGRHGYTF

d_gene: .
j_gene: TRBJ1-5
v_gene: TRBV12-3/TRBV12-4
abundance: few
CDR3nt: TGTGCCAGCAGTTTAGCGTTAGGGAATGGAAATCAGCCCCAGCATTTT
CDR3aa: CASSLALGNGNQPQHF

d_gene: TRBD2
j_gene: TRBJ2-2
v_gene: TRBV6-4
abundance: many
CDR3nt: TGTGCCAGCAGTGTTGGTAGCGGGAGAACCGGGGAGCTGTTTTTT
CDR3aa: CASSVGSGRTGELFF

d_gene: TRBD2
j_gene: TRBJ2-7
v_gene: TRBV7-2
abundance: many
CDR3nt: TGTGCCAGCAGCTTAACCGGGACTAGCTCAAAATACGAGCAGTACTTC
CDR3aa: CASSLTGTSSKYEQYF

d_gene: .
j_gene: TRBJ2-5
v_gene: TRBV2
abundance: .
CDR3nt: TGTGCCAGCACCGAGGGGCTTCCCTCAGAGACCCAGTACTTC
CDR3aa: CASTEGLPSETQYF

d_gene: TRBD1
j_gene: TRBJ2-1
v_gene: TRBV7-9
abundance: many
CDR3nt: TGTGCCAGCAGCTTAAGGTCCAGGGGGTCCTACAATGAGCAGTTCTTC
CDR3aa: CASSLRSRGSYNEQFF

d_gene: .
j_gene: TRBJ2-1
v_gene: TRBV4-3
abundance: many
CDR3nt: TGCGCCAGCAGCCAACCTCCTCCAGAGGGTATTCAATTCAATGAGCAGTTCTTC
CDR3aa: CASSQPPPEGIQFNEQFF

d_gene: TRBD1
j_gene: TRBJ2-2
v_gene: TRBV6-5
abundance: many
CDR3nt: TGTGCCAGCAGTTACTCGGGACAGGGGGCCGGGGAGCTGTTTTTT
CDR3aa: CASSYSGQGAGELFF

d_gene: .
j_gene: TRBJ2-1
v_gene: TRBV20-1
abundance: many
CDR3nt: TGCAGTGCTAGCCTAGGGGCCCGTAGTAATGAGCAGTTCTTC
CDR3aa: CSASLGARSNEQFF

d_gene: .
j_gene: TRBJ2-1
v_gene: TRBV6-5
abundance: many
CDR3nt: TGTGCCAGCAGCCCAGTGTCCCTATACAATGAGCAGTTCTTC
CDR3aa: CASSPVSLYNEQFF